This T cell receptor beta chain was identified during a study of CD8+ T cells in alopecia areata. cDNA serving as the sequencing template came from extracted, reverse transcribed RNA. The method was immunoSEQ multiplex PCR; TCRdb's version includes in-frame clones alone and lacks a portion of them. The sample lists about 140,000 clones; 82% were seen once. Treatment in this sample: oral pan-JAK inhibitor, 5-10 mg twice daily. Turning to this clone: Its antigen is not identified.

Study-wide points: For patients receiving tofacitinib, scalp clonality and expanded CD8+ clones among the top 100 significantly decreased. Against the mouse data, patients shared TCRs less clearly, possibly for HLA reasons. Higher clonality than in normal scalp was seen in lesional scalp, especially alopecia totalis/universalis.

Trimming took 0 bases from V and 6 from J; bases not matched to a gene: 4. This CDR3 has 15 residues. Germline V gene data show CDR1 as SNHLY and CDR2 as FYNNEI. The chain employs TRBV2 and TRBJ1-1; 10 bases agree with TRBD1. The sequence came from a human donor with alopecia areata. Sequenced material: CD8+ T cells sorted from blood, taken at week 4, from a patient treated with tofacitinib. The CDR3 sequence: CASSEADRGFSEAFF. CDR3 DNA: TGTGCCAGCAGTGAAGCGGACAGGGGGTTCTCTGAAGCTTTCTTT.